This entry is about one T cell receptor (beta chain). This entry belongs to a study of blood T cell repertoires in COVID-19. About the research overall: The analysed material was cDNA or gDNA that came from T cells, B-cell-depleted T cells, or PBMCs.

V lost 5 bases to trimming and J lost 2 bases, with 9 bases between them. The CDR3 spans 13 residues. Germline-derived CDR1 and CDR2 are SNHLY and FYNNEI. Source study methods: Reference gene primer amplification in the assay estimated nucleated cell counts. Assay used: immunoSEQ multiplex PCR; TCRdb lists only in-frame clones, some missing. The DNA was the basis for D and trimming; V, J and clone size are from that table. The profile covers 130,000 or so clones, with 80% appearing a single time and 25% taken by the ten largest. This receptor was identified in a human donor in a cohort sampled during active COVID-19. Material: peripheral blood. The chain is built from TRBV2 and TRBJ1-1, with a tentative D call TRBD1 (6 bases). CDR3 in DNA: TGTGCCAGCAGTCGGGACATCAACACTGAAGCTTTCTTT. As protein: CASSRDINTEAFF.